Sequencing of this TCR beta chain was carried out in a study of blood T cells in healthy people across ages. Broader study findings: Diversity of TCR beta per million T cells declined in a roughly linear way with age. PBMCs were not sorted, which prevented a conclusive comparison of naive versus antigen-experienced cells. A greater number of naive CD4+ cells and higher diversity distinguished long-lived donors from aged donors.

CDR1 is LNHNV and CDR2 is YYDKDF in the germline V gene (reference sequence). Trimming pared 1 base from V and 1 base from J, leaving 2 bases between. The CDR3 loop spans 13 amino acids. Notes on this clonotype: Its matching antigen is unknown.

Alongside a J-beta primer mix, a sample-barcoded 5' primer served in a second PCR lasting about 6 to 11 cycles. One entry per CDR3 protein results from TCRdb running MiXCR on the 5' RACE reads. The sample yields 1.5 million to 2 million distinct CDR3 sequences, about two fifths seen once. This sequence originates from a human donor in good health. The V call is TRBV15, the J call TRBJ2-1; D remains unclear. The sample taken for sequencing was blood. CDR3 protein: CATSRVSYNEQFF. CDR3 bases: TGTGCCACCAGCAGAGTTTCCTACAATGAGCAGTTCTTC.